The 21 T cell receptor beta chains below come from one sample, sequenced in a study of blood T cell repertoires in COVID-19. Some clones are missing from TCRdb's copy, which holds only in-frame ones; the method was immunoSEQ multiplex PCR. The top ten hold roughly 5.1% of the sample, which has 200,000 or so clones, about 84% seen once. Sequenced: peripheral blood. These receptor sequences come from a woman aged 25 to 39 with acute or convalescent COVID-19.

This clone was seen once. CDR3 protein: CASSLGRGNIQYF. CDR3 DNA sequence: TGTGCCAGCAGCTTAGGTCGGGGAAACATTCAGTACTTC. This chain connects TRBV11-3 to TRBJ2-4, with TRBD2 as a possible D gene (5 bases). The germline gives CDR1 SGHNT, CDR2 YENEEA. V was cut by 1 base and J by 6 bases, with 7 bases left in between. The CDR3 consists of 13 residues. Full variable domain (remainder filled in from reference TRBV11-3 and TRBJ2-4): EAGVVQSPRYKIIEKKQPVAFWCNPISGHNTLYWYLQNLGQGPELLIRYENEEAVDDSQLPKDRFSAERLKGVDSTLKIQPAELGDSAVYLCASSLGRGNIQYFGAGTRLSVL.

This chain uses TRBV10-2 with TRBJ2-1; the match to TRBD2 covers 11 bases. V shed 4 bases, J shed 15 bases, and the junction held 2 bases outside the gene matches. Germline CDR1 WSHSY, CDR2 SAAADI. This CDR3 contains 11 residues. CDR3 region: CASSVAGGVFF. In DNA, the CDR3 is TGCGCCAGCAGTGTAGCGGGAGGGGTGTTCTTC.

V gene TRBV7-8 combines with J gene TRBJ1-2; TRBD1 matches 12 bases. CDR1 and CDR2 (germline): SGHVS, FQNEAQ. Trimming took 5 bases from V and 7 from J; bases not matched to a gene: 8. The CDR3 spans 15 residues. The DNA of the CDR3 is TGTGCCAGCAGCGGATCCGGGACAGGGGGCTCTGGCTACACCTTC. This encodes CASSGSGTGGSGYTF.

V usage is TRBV4-2 and J usage is TRBJ1-2; 7 bases are shared with TRBD1. The V gene end was trimmed by 0 bases and the J gene end by 4 bases; junction bases not matched to a gene: 8. This CDR3 has 16 amino acids. Germline V lookup: CDR1 LGHNA, CDR2 YNFKEQ. This chain's CDR3 is CASSQDPSTGAYGYTF. CDR3 sequence (DNA): TGTGCCAGCAGCCAAGATCCCTCCACAGGGGCCTATGGCTACACCTTC.

The chain joins TRBV19 to TRBJ2-3; 12 bases map to TRBD2. Germline lookup yields CDR1 LNHDA and CDR2 SQIVND (reference sequence). This CDR3 comprises 16 residues. V dropped 5 bases and J dropped 2; count of bases not matched to a gene: 5. CDR3 sequence: CASSSWTSGDTDTQYF. Here the CDR3 DNA reads TGTGCCAGTAGTTCTTGGACTAGCGGGGACACAGATACGCAGTATTTT. The full variable domain, its missing parts supplied by reference TRBV19 and TRBJ2-3, is DGGITQSPKYLFRKEGQNVTLSCEQNLNHDAMYWYRQDPGQGLRLIYYSQIVNDFQKGDIAEGYSVSREKKESFPLTVTSAQKNPTAFYLCASSSWTSGDTDTQYFGPGTRLTVL.

The V gene is TRBV18, the J gene TRBJ1-2, with 10 bases fitting TRBD1. This CDR3 spans 16 amino acids. Trimming cost V 4 bases and J 6 bases; bases outside gene matches: 11. Germline assignment: CDR1 KGHSH and CDR2 LQKENI. CDR3 in amino acids: CASSRIAGQGFDGYTF. The CDR3, as DNA: TGTGCCAGCTCACGGATCGCGGGACAGGGGTTCGATGGCTACACCTTC.

The chain is built from TRBV10-1 and TRBJ2-3; TRBD1 matches at 9 bases. V shed 8 bases and J 1 base; nucleotides not matched to a gene: 10. The CDR3 consists of 16 residues. Germline assignment: CDR1 WNHNN and CDR2 SYGVQD (reference sequence). The CDR3, as DNA: TGCGCCAGCGTAAAAGGACAGGGGCCAGGCACAGATACGCAGTATTTT. Translated, it gives CASVKGQGPGTDTQYF.

This clone was counted ten times or more. The CDR3 loop is CAISQGATEAFF. The CDR3 DNA reads as TGTGCCATCAGTCAGGGGGCCACTGAAGCTTTCTTT. The V call is TRBV10-3, the J call TRBJ1-1; 8 positions match TRBD1. This CDR3 has 12 amino acids. Germline-derived CDR1 and CDR2 are ENHRY and SYGVKD. Trimming took 5 bases from V and 4 from J; bases not matched to a gene: 0.

This clone was observed a handful of times. The chain employs TRBV7-8 and TRBJ1-5; weak D call: TRBD1 (5 bases). Germline V gene data show CDR1 as SGHVS and CDR2 as FQNEAQ. The CDR3 covers 16 residues. Trimming took off 1 base at V and 2 bases at J, with 12 bases between the two ends. CDR3 amino acids: CASSLGTSGGNQPQHF. In DNA form, the CDR3 reads TGTGCCAGCAGCTTAGGTACATCGGGGGGCAATCAGCCCCAGCATTTT.

The gene calls are TRBV6-5 and TRBJ2-1, with a possible D match to TRBD2 (6 bases). Germline V gene sequence: CDR1 MNHEY, CDR2 SVGAGI. The CDR3 extends over 16 amino acids. The ends were cut back, 4 bases at V and 2 bases at J, with 15 bases in the middle. As DNA, the CDR3 is TGTGCCAGCAGTTTTCGAGGACTATCACCCTACAATGAGCAGTTCTTC. Its translation: CASSFRGLSPYNEQFF.

Comments on this clone: This specimen includes other DNA sequences encoding the same CDR3. The chain employs TRBV7-2 and TRBJ2-1; D gene unclear. Deletions cut 3 bases from V and 0 bases from J, with 9 bases between. Germline values: CDR1 SGHTA, CDR2 FQGNSA. The CDR3 extends over 15 amino acids. DNA of the CDR3: TGTGCCAGCAGCTTCGTCGAGTCCTCCTACAATGAGCAGTTCTTC. The encoded protein is CASSFVESSYNEQFF.

This chain joins TRBV19 and TRBJ2-7; the D gene is possibly TRBD1 (5 bases). Germline V lookup: CDR1 LNHDA, CDR2 SQIVND (reference sequence). V was pared by 4 bases and J by 2 bases, with 15 bases between. There are 15 residues in the CDR3. In DNA, the CDR3 is TGTGCCAGTAGTACTCGAGACAGCCTAACCTACGAGCAGTACTTC. It specifies CASSTRDSLTYEQYF.

V is TRBV28 and J is TRBJ1-5, with D possibly matching TRBD1 (5 bases). The germline CDR1 and CDR2 sequences are MDHEN and SYDVKM. There are 16 residues in the CDR3. V dropped 0 bases and J dropped 0 bases, with 9 bases sitting between them. In nucleotides, the CDR3 is TGTGCCAGCAGTTTATGGGGGGGGGTTAGCAATCAGCCCCAGCATTTT. This translates into CASSLWGGVSNQPQHF.

The V and J genes are TRBV6-1 and TRBJ1-2, with TRBD1 matching 8 bases. There are 15 residues in the CDR3. V lost 2 bases to trimming and J lost 2 bases; unmatched junction nucleotides: 4. Germline V gives CDR1 MNHNS, CDR2 SASEGT. CDR3 sequence reads: CASSEPGGHNYGYTF. The CDR3, as DNA: TGTGCCAGCAGTGAACCAGGGGGCCACAACTATGGCTACACCTTC.

This clone has just a few counts. This sequence joins TRBV28 and TRBJ1-1; D gene uncertain. CDR1 and CDR2 (germline): MDHEN, SYDVKM. The CDR3 is made up of 15 amino acids. Trimming took 6 bases from V and 0 from J, leaving 14 bases between them. CDR3 DNA sequence: TGTGCCAGCAGCGATAACCTAGGAGTGAACACTGAAGCTTTCTTT. This codes for CASSDNLGVNTEAFF.

The rearrangement uses TRBV30 and TRBJ1-3; D gene unclear. Trimming shortened V by 1 base and J by 4 bases, and 14 bases separated the two germline ends. Germline loops: CDR1 GTSNPN, CDR2 SVGIG (reference sequence). The CDR3 runs to 15 residues. The CDR3 sequence is CAWSGKRAQGNTIYF. CDR3 coding DNA: TGTGCCTGGAGTGGTAAAAGAGCGCAAGGAAACACCATATATTTT. The full variable domain, completed using reference TRBV30 and TRBJ1-3, is SQTIHQWPATLVQPVGSPLSLECTVEGTSNPNLYWYRQAAGRGLQLLFYSVGIGQISSEVPQNLSASRPQDRQFILSSKKLLLSDSGFYLCAWSGKRAQGNTIYFGEGSWLTVV.

The J gene is TRBJ1-1, the V gene TRBV15, with D possibly being TRBD1 (5 bases). This CDR3 spans 15 amino acids. V lost 1 base, J lost 2 bases, and 11 bases lay in between. The germline V gene encodes CDR1 LNHNV and CDR2 YYDKDF (reference sequence). The CDR3 here is CATSRGGQLNTEAFF. CDR3 DNA: TGTGCCACCAGCAGAGGGGGCCAGCTTAACACTGAAGCTTTCTTT.

The gene calls are TRBV7-9 and TRBJ1-1, with no clear D. From germline, CDR1 is SEHNR and CDR2 FQNEAQ (reference sequence). The CDR3 spans 14 residues. V was clipped by 3 bases and J by 8 bases, with 16 bases between them. CDR3 in amino acids: CASSLQDPRGEAFF. The CDR3 bases are TGTGCCAGCAGCTTGCAGGACCCCCGAGGGGAAGCTTTCTTT.

The chain joins TRBV20-1 to TRBJ1-4, with 8 bases aligning to TRBD1. The CDR3 is 13 amino acids. Germline lookup yields CDR1 DFQATT and CDR2 SNEGSKA (reference sequence). V trimming: 3 bases; J trimming: 7 bases; junction bases outside the gene matches: 4. CDR3 DNA: TGCAGTGCTAGTTACAGGGGGACTGAAAAACTGTTTTTT. It encodes CSASYRGTEKLFF.

This clone was recorded once. V is TRBV7-9 and J is TRBJ2-7, with 9 bases that match TRBD1. This CDR3 contains 14 residues. Germline loops: CDR1 SEHNR, CDR2 FQNEAQ (reference sequence). After removal of 5 bases from V and 5 bases from J, the junction contained 7 bases not matched to a gene. CDR3 protein: CASSVPGQGNEQYF. The CDR3 DNA sequence: TGTGCCAGCAGCGTTCCGGGACAGGGCAACGAGCAGTACTTC.

The chain links TRBV4-3 to TRBJ1-2; 7 bases line up with TRBD1. Germline loops: CDR1 LGHNA, CDR2 YSLEER. This CDR3 is 15 amino acids long. V lost 2 bases and J lost 4; bases outside the gene matches: 7. CDR3 bases: TGCGCCAGCAGCCAAAGCACAGGGGACGCCTATGGCTACACCTTC. Amino acids: CASSQSTGDAYGYTF.